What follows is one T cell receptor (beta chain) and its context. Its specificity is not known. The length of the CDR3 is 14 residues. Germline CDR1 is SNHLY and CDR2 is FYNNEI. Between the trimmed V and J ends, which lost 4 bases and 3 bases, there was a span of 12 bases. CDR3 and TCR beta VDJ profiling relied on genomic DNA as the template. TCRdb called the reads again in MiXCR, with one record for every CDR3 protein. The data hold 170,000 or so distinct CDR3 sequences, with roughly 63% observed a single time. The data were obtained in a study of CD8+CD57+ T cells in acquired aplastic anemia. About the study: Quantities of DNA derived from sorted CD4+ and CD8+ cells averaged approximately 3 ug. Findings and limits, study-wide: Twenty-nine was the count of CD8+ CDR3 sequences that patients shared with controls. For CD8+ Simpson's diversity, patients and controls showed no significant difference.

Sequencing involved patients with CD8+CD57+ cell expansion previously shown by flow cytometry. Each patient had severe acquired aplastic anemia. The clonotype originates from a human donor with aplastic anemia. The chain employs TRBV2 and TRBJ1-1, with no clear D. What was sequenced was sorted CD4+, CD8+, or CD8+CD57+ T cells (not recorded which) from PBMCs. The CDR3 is CASSGLQVDTEAFF. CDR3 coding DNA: TGTGCCAGCAGTGGATTGCAGGTGGACACTGAAGCTTTCTTT.